The 19 T cell receptor beta chains reported below all come from one sample, sequenced in a study of T cells in Graves' hyperthyroidism and ophthalmopathy. Researchers amplified the TCR beta CDR3 regions from RNA transcripts. The primer set for the first-round RT-PCR of the TCR CDR3 was HTBI. TCRdb processed the multiplex PCR reads anew with MiXCR; each CDR3 protein has one entry. The sample lists roughly 600,000 distinct CDR3 sequences, approximately 14% occurring once. Sequenced sample: blood. These receptors all come from a woman aged 45-59 years with Graves' ophthalmopathy.

The V and J genes are TRBV6-2 or TRBV6-3 and TRBJ2-1, with TRBD1 matching 9 bases. V dropped 6 bases and J dropped 9; count of bases not matched to a gene: 9. This CDR3 is built from 14 residues. Germline V gene data show CDR1 as MNHEY and CDR2 as SVGEGT. The CDR3 DNA reads as TGTGCCAGCAGCCTCGGGACAGGGAGGGGTGAGCAGTTCTTC. Translated, it gives CASSLGTGRGEQFF.

The chain uses TRBV5-1 and TRBJ1-2, with D maybe TRBD1 (5 bases). The length of the CDR3 is 15 residues. CDR1 is SGHRS and CDR2 is YFSETQ in the germline V gene. V was clipped by 1 base and J by 1 base, with 11 bases between them. In nucleotides, the CDR3 is TGCGCCAGCAGCTTGCGAGGGGCACTTAACTATGGCTACACCTTC. It yields the protein CASSLRGALNYGYTF.

This clonotype was counted ten times or more. The gene calls are TRBV28 and TRBJ2-3; no clear D. The CDR3 extends over 12 amino acids. CDR1 is MDHEN, CDR2 SYDVKM, per germline. V was clipped by 6 bases and J by 7 bases, with 11 bases between them. The CDR3 is CASRQTGYTQYF. The CDR3 coding sequence is TGTGCCAGCAGGCAGACCGGATATACGCAGTATTTT.

This clonotype was detected only a few times. The rearrangement uses TRBV6-1 and TRBJ1-3; TRBD1 might be the D (5 bases). Germline values: CDR1 MNHNS, CDR2 SASEGT. The CDR3 sequence is 15 residues long. V dropped 7 bases and J dropped 4 bases, with 17 bases sitting between them. CDR3 nucleotides: TGTGCCAGCAATCAAGGGGTAATCCGGGGAAACACCATATATTTT. Translated, it gives CASNQGVIRGNTIYF.

This clonotype has ten or more counts. The J gene is TRBJ2-7, the V gene TRBV20-1; D possibly corresponds to TRBD1 (6 bases). CDR3 length: 14 residues. V lost 6 bases, J lost 2 bases, and 17 bases lay in between. Germline CDR1 is DFQATT and CDR2 is SNEGSKA (reference sequence). The CDR3 coding sequence is TGCAGTGCAACGACCGGGACATATACCTACGAGCAGTACTTC. Its protein product is CSATTGTYTYEQYF.

The gene calls are TRBV5-6 and TRBJ1-1; TRBD1 matches 10 bases. The CDR3 is 14 amino acids. V lost 7 bases, J lost 0 bases, and 3 bases stayed unmatched. CDR1 and CDR2 (germline): SGHDT, YYEEEE. The CDR3 reads CASWGQGLNTEAFF. In DNA form, the CDR3 reads TGTGCCAGCTGGGGACAGGGGTTGAACACTGAAGCTTTCTTT.

This clonotype was observed many times. The V gene is TRBV7-2, the J gene TRBJ2-3, with TRBD2 matching 8 bases. The germline V gene encodes CDR1 SGHTA and CDR2 FQGNSA. The CDR3 contains 18 residues. Trimming cost V 8 bases and J 0 bases; bases outside gene matches: 16. The CDR3 DNA reads as TGTGCCAGCCCCCCGACGGGGGGGGGATATTATAGCACAGATACGCAGTATTTT. It codes for CASPPTGGGYYSTDTQYF.

V gene TRBV6-1 combines with J gene TRBJ2-2; 7 positions agree with TRBD1. Germline-derived CDR1 and CDR2 are MNHNS and SASEGT. The length of the CDR3 is 16 residues. The V and J ends lost 6 bases and 7 bases, in that order; junction bases with no gene match: 14. CDR3 residues: CASRLGGTTWGGELFF. CDR3 sequence (DNA): TGTGCCAGCAGGCTAGGGGGCACAACCTGGGGCGGGGAGCTGTTTTTT.

V gene TRBV6-1 combines with J gene TRBJ2-7; 8 bases match TRBD1. The J call is in doubt because the DNA end fits TRBJ2-1 better. This CDR3 has 15 residues. Per the germline V gene, CDR1 is MNHNS and CDR2 is SASEGT. CDR3 nucleotide sequence: TGTGCCAGCAGTACCGGACAGGGTGTTTACAATGAGCAGTTCTTC. This gives the protein CASSTGQGVYNEQFF.

This clonotype showed up many times. This chain links TRBV27 with TRBJ2-1; TRBD2 matches 7 bases. There are 17 residues in the CDR3. Unmatched junction bases numbered 13, after V lost 7 bases and J lost 1 base. Germline V CDR1 and CDR2: MNHEY, SMNVEV (reference sequence). The CDR3 DNA reads as TGTGCCAGCAAACGGCGGGAGAGGTTCGGTTCCTACAATGAGCAGTTCTTC. Translated, it gives CASKRRERFGSYNEQFF.

The chain recombines TRBV19 with TRBJ2-7, with a possible D match to TRBD1 (5 bases). The CDR3 totals 13 residues. Trimming shortened V by 1 base and J by 3 bases, and 7 bases separated the two germline ends. Germline loops: CDR1 LNHDA, CDR2 SQIVND (reference sequence). CDR3 bases: TGTGCCAGTAGTATAGGCAGGGACTACGAGCAGTACTTC. Translated, it gives CASSIGRDYEQYF.

This clonotype was found many times. The rearrangement uses TRBV29-1 and TRBJ2-3; no clear D. CDR1 and CDR2 (germline): SQVTM, ANQGSEA. V gave up 0 bases and J gave up 3 bases, with 4 bases separating them. The CDR3 contains 12 residues. CDR3 in DNA: TGCAGCGTTGAAGAGGTTACAGATACGCAGTATTTT. Translated: CSVEEVTDTQYF.

In its sample, this clonotype was seen many times. The J gene is TRBJ2-2, the V gene TRBV6-1, with TRBD2 matching 7 bases. This CDR3 spans 14 amino acids. The V and J ends lost 6 bases and 6 bases, in that order; junction bases with no gene match: 7. Germline CDR1 MNHNS, CDR2 SASEGT. CDR3 sequence reads: CASSLLAEAGELFF. The CDR3 DNA reads TGTGCCAGCAGCCTTCTAGCGGAGGCCGGGGAGCTGTTTTTT.

The table lists this clonotype with many counts. This chain uses TRBV18 with TRBJ1-1, with a weak D call TRBD1 (5 bases). Trimming removed 2 bases at V and 1 base at J, with 11 bases between. This CDR3 has 15 residues. Germline loops: CDR1 KGHSH, CDR2 LQKENI. The CDR3 DNA follows: TGTGCCAGCTCACCATTTCGGGGCACGAACACTGAAGCTTTCTTT. It encodes CASSPFRGTNTEAFF.

This clonotype came up many times. The CDR3 DNA sequence: TGTGCCAGCAGCTCTAGCGGGAGAGTGGCCGGGGAGCTGTTTTTT. Translation: CASSSSGRVAGELFF. The V call is TRBV7-8, the J call TRBJ2-2; TRBD2 matches 10 bases. Germline V gene data show CDR1 as SGHVS and CDR2 as FQNEAQ. This CDR3 region has 15 residues. The junction had 5 bases not matched to a gene; V was cut back by 4 bases and J by 6 bases.

The sample holds a few counts of this clonotype. The rearrangement uses TRBV7-2 and TRBJ2-1; no definite D call. This CDR3 has 12 residues. Deletions cut 4 bases from V and 9 bases from J, with 10 bases between. The germline gives CDR1 SGHTA, CDR2 FQGNSA. The CDR3 here is CASSSHSTEQFF. As DNA, the CDR3 is TGTGCCAGCAGCTCCCATAGCACTGAGCAGTTCTTC.

The gene calls are TRBV2 and TRBJ2-5, with 7 bases fitting TRBD1. There are 12 residues in the CDR3. V lost 8 bases to trimming and J lost 1 base; unmatched junction nucleotides: 1. Germline V gene sequence: CDR1 SNHLY, CDR2 FYNNEI. The CDR3 coding sequence is TGTGCCAGCGGGACAGTCCAAGAGACCCAGTACTTC. Its translation: CASGTVQETQYF.

The chain couples TRBV20-1 to TRBJ2-3; the D gene could be TRBD1 or TRBD2 (5 bases each). V shed 3 bases and J shed 6 bases, with 16 bases lying between them. Germline V gene sequence: CDR1 DFQATT, CDR2 SNEGSKA (reference sequence). The CDR3 has 14 amino acids. The CDR3 bases are TGCAGTGCTAGCCCTTCCCGGGGCCCGGATACGCAGTATTTT. Its protein is CSASPSRGPDTQYF.

Many counts were recorded for this clonotype. The chain recombines TRBV7-2 with TRBJ1-5; 10 bases line up with TRBD1. The germline V gene encodes CDR1 SGHTA and CDR2 FQGNSA. The CDR3 runs to 15 residues. V was clipped by 1 base and J by 6 bases; unmatched bases: 3. For the CDR3, the DNA is TGTGCCAGCAGCTTAGAGGACAGGGGGAGTCAGCCCCAGCATTTT. Encoded protein: CASSLEDRGSQPQHF.